Detailed here is one TCR beta chain. The data were obtained in a study of blood T cell repertoires in COVID-19. Study summary: Whether acute or convalescent, the COVID-19 samples came from the United States, Italy and Spain. PBMCs, B-cell-depleted T cells, or T cells provided the cDNA or gDNA that made up the material.

Per the original methods: Reference gene primer amplification yielded estimated nucleated cell counts. Repertoires were generated with immunoSEQ multiplex PCR, while TCRdb's copy carries only in-frame clones and drops some. That table furnishes V, J and clone size, whereas the DNA furnished D and trimming. Altogether roughly 110,000 clones are present, around nine tenths being singletons, with the ten largest covering over 6.5%. This clonotype was sampled from a woman between 70 and 85 years old who had recovered from COVID-19. Input material: peripheral blood.

CDR3 coding DNA: TGTGCCAGCAGTGTTGAAGGGGTTTACAATGAGCAGTTCTTC. Residues: CASSVEGVYNEQFF. This chain uses TRBV2 with TRBJ2-1, with a possible D match to TRBD1 (5 bases). Germline CDR1 is SNHLY and CDR2 is FYNNEI. V was clipped by 4 bases and J by 4 bases, with 11 bases between them. CDR3 length: 14 residues.